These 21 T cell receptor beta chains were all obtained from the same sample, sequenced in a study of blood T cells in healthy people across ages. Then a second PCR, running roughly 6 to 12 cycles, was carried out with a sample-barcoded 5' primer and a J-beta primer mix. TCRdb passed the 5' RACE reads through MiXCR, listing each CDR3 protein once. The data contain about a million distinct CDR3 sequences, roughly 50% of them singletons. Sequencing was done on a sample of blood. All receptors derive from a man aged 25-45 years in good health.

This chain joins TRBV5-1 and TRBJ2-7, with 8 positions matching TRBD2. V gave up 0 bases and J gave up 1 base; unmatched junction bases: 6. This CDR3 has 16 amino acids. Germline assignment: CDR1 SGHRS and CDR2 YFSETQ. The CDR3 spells CASSLAGTSGSYEQYF. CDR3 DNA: TGCGCCAGCAGCTTGGCCGGGACTAGTGGTTCCTACGAGCAGTACTTC.

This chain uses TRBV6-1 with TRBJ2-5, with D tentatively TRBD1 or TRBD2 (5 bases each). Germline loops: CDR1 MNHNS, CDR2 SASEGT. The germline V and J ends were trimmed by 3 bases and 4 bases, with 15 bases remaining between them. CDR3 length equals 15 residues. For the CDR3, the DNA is TGTGCCAGCAGTGAGCTCGGGGCAGAGCCAGAGACCCAGTACTTC. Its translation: CASSELGAEPETQYF.

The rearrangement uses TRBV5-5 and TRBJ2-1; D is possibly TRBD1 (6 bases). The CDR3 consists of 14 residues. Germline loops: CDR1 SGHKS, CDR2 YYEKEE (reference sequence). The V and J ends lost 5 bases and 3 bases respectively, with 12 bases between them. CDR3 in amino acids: CASRGGWGYNEQFF. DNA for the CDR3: TGTGCCAGCAGAGGGGGTTGGGGCTACAATGAGCAGTTCTTC.

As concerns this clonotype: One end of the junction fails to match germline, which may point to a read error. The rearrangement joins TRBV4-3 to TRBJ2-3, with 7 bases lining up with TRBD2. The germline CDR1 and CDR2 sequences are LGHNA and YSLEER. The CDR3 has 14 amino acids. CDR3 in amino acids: CVSSLDRGADTQYF. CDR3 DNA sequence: TGCGTCAGCAGCCTCGACCGGGGGGCAGATACGCAGTATTTT.

CDR3 sequence: CASSNGEGTQYF. The CDR3 coding sequence is TGTGCCAGCAGTAACGGCGAGGGGACCCAGTACTTC. V is TRBV6-2 or TRBV6-3 and J is TRBJ2-5; TRBD2 might be the D (5 bases). The CDR3 contains 12 residues. Germline lookup yields CDR1 MNHEY and CDR2 SVGEGT. Trimming stripped 5 bases from V and 7 bases from J, with 11 bases between.

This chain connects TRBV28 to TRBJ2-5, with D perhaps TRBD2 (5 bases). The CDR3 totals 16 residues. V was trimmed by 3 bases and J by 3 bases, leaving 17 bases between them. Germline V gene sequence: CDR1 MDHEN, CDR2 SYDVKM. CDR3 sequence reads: CASSFPEDGIEETQYF. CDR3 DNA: TGTGCCAGCAGTTTCCCGGAAGACGGGATAGAAGAGACCCAGTACTTC. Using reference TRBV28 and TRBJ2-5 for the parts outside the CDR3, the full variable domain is DVKVTQSSRYLVKRTGEKVFLECVQDMDHENMFWYRQDPGLGLRLIYFSYDVKMKEKGDIPEGYSVSREKKERFSLILESASTNQTSMYLCASSFPEDGIEETQYFGPGTRLLVL.

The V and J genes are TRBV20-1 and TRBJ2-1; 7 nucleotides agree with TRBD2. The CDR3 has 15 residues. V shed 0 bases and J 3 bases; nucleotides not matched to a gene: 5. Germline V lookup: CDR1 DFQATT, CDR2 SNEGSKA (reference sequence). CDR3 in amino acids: CSARDGGGDYNEQFF. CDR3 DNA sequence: TGCAGTGCTAGAGATGGCGGGGGAGACTACAATGAGCAGTTCTTC.

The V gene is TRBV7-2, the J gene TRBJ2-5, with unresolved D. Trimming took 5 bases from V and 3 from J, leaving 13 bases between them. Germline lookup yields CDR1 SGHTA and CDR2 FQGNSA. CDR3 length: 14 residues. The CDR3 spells CASSPRLPKETQYF. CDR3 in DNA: TGTGCCAGCAGCCCCCGGCTCCCGAAAGAGACCCAGTACTTC.

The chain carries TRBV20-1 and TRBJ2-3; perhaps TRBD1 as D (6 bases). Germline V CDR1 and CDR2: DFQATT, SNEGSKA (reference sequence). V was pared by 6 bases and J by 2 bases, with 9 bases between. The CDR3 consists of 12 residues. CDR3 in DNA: TGCAGTGCGTGGGACAACACAGATACGCAGTATTTT. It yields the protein CSAWDNTDTQYF.

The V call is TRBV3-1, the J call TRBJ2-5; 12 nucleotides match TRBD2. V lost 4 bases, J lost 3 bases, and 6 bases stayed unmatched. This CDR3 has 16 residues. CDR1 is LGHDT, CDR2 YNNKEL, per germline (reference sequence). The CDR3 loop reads CASSRWTSGAEETQYF. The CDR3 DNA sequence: TGTGCCAGCAGCCGTTGGACTAGCGGGGCCGAAGAGACCCAGTACTTC.

The CDR3 protein is CASSSGGGGPKFDYTF. In nucleotides, the CDR3 is TGTGCCAGCAGTTCCGGAGGCGGAGGCCCTAAGTTTGACTACACCTTC. The chain employs TRBV12-3 or TRBV12-4 and TRBJ1-2; D is ambiguous. CDR3 length: 16 amino acids. Trimming shortened V by 4 bases and J by 10 bases, and 25 bases separated the two germline ends.

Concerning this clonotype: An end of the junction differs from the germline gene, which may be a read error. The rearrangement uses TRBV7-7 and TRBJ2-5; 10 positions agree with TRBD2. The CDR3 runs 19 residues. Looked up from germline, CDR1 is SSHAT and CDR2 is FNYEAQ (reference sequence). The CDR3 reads CASSYEPTFSGGYQETQYF. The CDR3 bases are TGTGCTAGCAGCTACGAGCCCACTTTTAGCGGGGGGTACCAAGAGACCCAGTACTTC.

The CDR3 region is CASSPVTGSAEKLFF. The CDR3 coding sequence is TGTGCCAGCTCACCAGTGACAGGTTCAGCGGAAAAACTGTTTTTT. V usage is TRBV18 and J usage is TRBJ1-4; TRBD1 might be the D (6 bases). CDR1 is KGHSH, CDR2 LQKENI, per germline. The V end lost 2 bases, the J end lost 8 bases, and 15 bases lay between the germline ends. The CDR3 spans 15 residues.

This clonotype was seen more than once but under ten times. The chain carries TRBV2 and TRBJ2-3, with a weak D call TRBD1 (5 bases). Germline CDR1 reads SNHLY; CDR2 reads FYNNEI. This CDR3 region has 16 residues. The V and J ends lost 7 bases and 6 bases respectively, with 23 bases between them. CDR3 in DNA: TGTGCCAGCACTCCTTTGGAACCAGGGAAGGGTGATACGCAGTATTTT. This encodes CASTPLEPGKGDTQYF.

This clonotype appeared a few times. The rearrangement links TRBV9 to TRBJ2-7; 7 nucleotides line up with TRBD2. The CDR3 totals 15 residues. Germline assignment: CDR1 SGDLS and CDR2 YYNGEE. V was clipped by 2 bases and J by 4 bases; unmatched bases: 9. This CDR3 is CASSVGGNSVYEQYF. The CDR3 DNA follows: TGTGCCAGCAGCGTGGGGGGGAATTCTGTATACGAGCAGTACTTC.

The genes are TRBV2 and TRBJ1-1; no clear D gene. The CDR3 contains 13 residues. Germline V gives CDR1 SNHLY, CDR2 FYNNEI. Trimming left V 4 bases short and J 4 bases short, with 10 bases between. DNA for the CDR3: TGTGCCAGCAGTGTACAGATACTCACTGAAGCTTTCTTT. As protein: CASSVQILTEAFF.

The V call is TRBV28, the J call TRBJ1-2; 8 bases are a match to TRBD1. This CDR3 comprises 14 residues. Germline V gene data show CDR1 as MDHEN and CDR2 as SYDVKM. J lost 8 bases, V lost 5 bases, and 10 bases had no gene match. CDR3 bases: TGTGCCAGCAGTGGACAGGGCATTACCAGCGGCTACACCTTC. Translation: CASSGQGITSGYTF.

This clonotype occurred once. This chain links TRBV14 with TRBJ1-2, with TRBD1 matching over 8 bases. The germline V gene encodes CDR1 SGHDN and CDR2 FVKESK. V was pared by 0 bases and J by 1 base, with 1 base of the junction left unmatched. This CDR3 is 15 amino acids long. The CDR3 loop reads CASSQEDRVNYGYTF. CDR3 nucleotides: TGTGCCAGCAGCCAAGAGGACAGGGTTAACTATGGCTACACCTTC.

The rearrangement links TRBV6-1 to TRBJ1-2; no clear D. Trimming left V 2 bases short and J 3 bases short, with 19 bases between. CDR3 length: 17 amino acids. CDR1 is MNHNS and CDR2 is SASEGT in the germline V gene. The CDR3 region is CASSEYPSGFPHYGYTF. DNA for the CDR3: TGTGCCAGCAGTGAATATCCCTCGGGGTTCCCACACTATGGCTACACCTTC.

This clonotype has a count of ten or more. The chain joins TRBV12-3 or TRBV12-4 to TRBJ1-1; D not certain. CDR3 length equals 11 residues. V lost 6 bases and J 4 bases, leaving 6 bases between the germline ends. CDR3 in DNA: TGTGCCAGCAGCTCCTCCACTGAAGCTTTCTTT. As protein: CASSSSTEAFF.

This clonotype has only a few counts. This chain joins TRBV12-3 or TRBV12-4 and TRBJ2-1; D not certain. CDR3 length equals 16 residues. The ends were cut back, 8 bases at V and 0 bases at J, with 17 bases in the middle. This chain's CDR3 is CASAPAFPSSYNEQFF. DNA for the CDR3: TGTGCCAGCGCGCCGGCCTTCCCAAGCTCCTACAATGAGCAGTTCTTC.